This T cell receptor (beta chain) originates from a study of post-analysis software for immune sequencing data. The TCR beta cDNA libraries contained unique molecular identifiers. TCRdb used MiXCR to reprocess the PCR reads, holding one entry per CDR3 protein. Counted here are hundreds of thousands of distinct CDR3 sequences, 45% occurring once; the ten biggest clones make up around 10%. Whole-study results and caveats: Patients used a few TRBV segments, including TRBV5-6, TRBV5-1 and TRBV20-1, more often than controls.

This clonotype was seen many times. As yet, its antigen is unknown. Trimming removed 4 bases at V and 1 base at J, with 12 bases between. CDR1 SGHRS and CDR2 YFSETQ come from the germline V gene. This CDR3 is 14 amino acids long. The source of this sequence is a girl between 10 and 17 years old with multiple sclerosis. The sequenced sample consisted of blood. The chain employs TRBV5-1 and TRBJ2-7; D uncertain. The CDR3 loop reads CASSLRDFSYEQYF. For the CDR3, the DNA is TGCGCCAGCAGCCTCCGAGACTTTTCCTACGAGCAGTACTTC.